This TCR beta chain was recorded in a study of sequential checkpoint blockade in melanoma. As for the study in general: Randomization was 1:1 between first-line nivolumab→ipilimumab and ipilimumab→nivolumab. Each arm's sequence ended with maintenance nivolumab.

Libraries were prepared by immunoSEQ multiplex PCR; TCRdb keeps only in-frame clonotypes and omits some of them. The top ten hold over 9% of the sample, which has about 22,000 clones, around 80% seen once. V gave up 0 bases and J gave up 7 bases, with 12 bases separating them. CDR3 length: 15 residues. Germline V gene lookup returns CDR1 LGHNT and CDR2 FRNRAP. Noted treatment: randomized to nivolumab then ipilimumab (arm A) or the reverse (arm B). Sorted cells were live CD3+CD8+, lacking CD19 and CD56, from PBMCs. Only a few counts were recorded for this clone. The J gene is TRBJ1-4, the V gene TRBV12-5; D possibly corresponds to TRBD1 (5 bases). The specimen comprised CD8+ T cells sorted from blood (inferred from file names), sampled from a patient given nivolumab and ipilimumab in sequence. This clonotype originated in a human donor with melanoma. CDR3 sequence: CASGLVGRVGEKLFF. Here the CDR3 DNA reads TGTGCTAGTGGTTTGGTTGGCAGGGTGGGTGAAAAACTGTTTTTT.